Each of the 15 T cell receptor beta chains below was sequenced from the same sample in a study. TCRdb re-analysed the 5' RACE reads in MiXCR, keeping a single row per CDR3 protein. Of 35,000 to 50,000 distinct CDR3 sequences in the sample, around 20% were seen once. Treg sorting used a CD4+CD25+CD127-/low gate. Sequenced material: Tregs sorted from blood. These receptor sequences come from a female donor with breast cancer.

Remarks on this clonotype: Mismatch with germline at one junction end may stem from a read error. The V call is TRBV9, the J call TRBJ1-5; D is possibly TRBD1 (6 bases). Per the germline V gene, CDR1 is SGDLS and CDR2 is YYNGEE. There are 14 residues in the CDR3. The CDR3: CAGSVTGSNQPQHF. CDR3 sequence (DNA): TGTGCCGGCAGCGTCACAGGGAGTAATCAGCCCCAGCATTTT.

This clonotype was seen repeatedly, ten times or more. The V and J genes are TRBV6-5 and TRBJ2-1, with 7 bases matching TRBD2. Looked up from germline, CDR1 is MNHEY and CDR2 is SVGAGI. V lost 6 bases and J lost 3; bases outside the gene matches: 11. This CDR3 region has 16 residues. CDR3 sequence: CASSVLAVGGYNEQFF. The CDR3 DNA follows: TGTGCCAGCAGCGTGCTAGCGGTGGGGGGCTACAATGAGCAGTTCTTC.

Notes on this clonotype: This may arise from a read error, as a much more abundant clone is one base away. This chain joins TRBV7-6 and TRBJ2-7; 8 bases line up with TRBD2. CDR3 size: 14 residues. The V gene's germline CDR1 is SGHVS and CDR2 FNYEAQ. V gave up 4 bases and J gave up 6 bases; unmatched junction bases: 8. The CDR3 DNA follows: TGTGCCAGCAGCTCCGTTACTAGCGGCTGCGAGCAGTACTTC. Encoded protein: CASSSVTSGCEQYF.

Remarks on this clonotype: This may arise from a read error, as a much more abundant clone is one base away. The V and J genes are TRBV5-6 and TRBJ2-1, with D maybe TRBD2 (5 bases). Germline V gene data show CDR1 as SGHDT and CDR2 as YYEEEE. There are 15 residues in the CDR3. The CDR3 DNA reads TGTGCCGGCAGCTTCGGCCCTAGCAGCTACAATGAGCAGTTCTTC. This codes for CAGSFGPSSYNEQFF.

This clonotype was found a few times. This chain uses TRBV12-3 or TRBV12-4 with TRBJ2-3; TRBD1 matches at 8 bases. Unmatched junction bases numbered 9, after V lost 10 bases and J lost 3 bases. There are 14 residues in the CDR3. This CDR3 is CATRTGYGTDTQYF. The CDR3 DNA reads TGTGCCACCCGGACAGGGTATGGAACAGATACGCAGTATTTT.

The chain joins TRBV7-3 to TRBJ2-1; tentatively, D is TRBD2 (6 bases). Germline CDR1 is SGHTA and CDR2 is FQGTGA. The V end was cut by 5 bases, the J end by 9 bases, with 20 bases between. The length of the CDR3 is 15 residues. The CDR3 spells CASSMTGTPPSEQFF. As DNA, the CDR3 is TGTGCCAGCAGCATGACCGGGACTCCACCGTCTGAGCAGTTCTTC.

The chain is built from TRBV10-2 and TRBJ2-7, with 12 bases fitting TRBD2. The germline gives CDR1 WSHSY, CDR2 SAAADI. The CDR3 has 16 amino acids. The J segment lost 4 bases and the V segment lost 4 bases, leaving 8 bases of the junction unmatched. The CDR3 region is CASSGQATSGSYEQYF. In DNA form, the CDR3 reads TGCGCCAGCAGTGGGCAAGCGACTAGCGGGAGTTACGAGCAGTACTTC.

This clonotype was seen more than once but under ten times. This rearrangement joins TRBV13 to TRBJ2-7, with D possibly being TRBD2 (5 bases). CDR3 length: 14 residues. Germline assignment: CDR1 PRHDT and CDR2 FYEKMQ (reference sequence). The V end lost 7 bases, the J end lost 2 bases, and 15 bases lay between the germline ends. The CDR3 bases are TGTGCCAGCACCCTGGGCGGGTTAGCCTACGAGCAGTACTTC. This translates into CASTLGGLAYEQYF.

This clonotype was picked up many times. This chain joins TRBV5-1 and TRBJ2-5, with TRBD2 identical over 10 bases. The CDR3 consists of 15 residues. Germline values: CDR1 SGHRS, CDR2 YFSETQ. Trimming took 6 bases from V and 4 from J; bases not matched to a gene: 9. This chain's CDR3 is CASNTGAGGPETQYF. DNA of the CDR3: TGCGCCAGCAACACTGGAGCGGGAGGGCCAGAGACCCAGTACTTC. The full variable domain, rest sourced from reference TRBV5-1 and TRBJ2-5, is KAGVTQTPRYLIKTRGQQVTLSCSPISGHRSVSWYQQTPGQGLQFLFEYFSETQRNKGNFPGRFSGRQFSNSRSEMNVSTLELGDSALYLCASNTGAGGPETQYFGPGTRLLVL.

At least ten counts were recorded for this clonotype. The chain joins TRBV5-1 to TRBJ2-3; the D is unclear. The CDR3 sequence is 15 residues long. V shed 1 base and J shed 2 bases, with 11 bases lying between them. Germline CDR1 and CDR2: SGHRS and YFSETQ. This CDR3 reads CASSLRVPPTDTQYF. The CDR3 coding sequence is TGCGCCAGCAGCTTGAGAGTTCCACCCACAGATACGCAGTATTTT.

By share, this clonotype counts as medium-sized. The rearrangement joins TRBV9 to TRBJ1-4; TRBD1 agrees at 9 bases. CDR1 and CDR2 from the germline V gene are SGDLS and YYNGEE. Trimming removed 3 bases from V and 7 bases from J; junction bases left unmatched: 4. The CDR3 is made up of 14 amino acids. The CDR3 spells CASSDGTGSEKLFF. The CDR3 coding sequence is TGTGCCAGCAGCGACGGGACAGGGAGTGAAAAACTGTTTTTT.

Details on this clonotype: A much larger clonotype is one base distant, so this may be a read error. The chain combines TRBV4-2 with TRBJ1-2, with TRBD1 as a possible D gene (6 bases). CDR3 length: 15 amino acids. Germline V gene lookup returns CDR1 LGHNA and CDR2 YNFKEQ. DNA of the CDR3: TGTGCCAGCAGCCAAGAGGACAGTTCTAACTATGGCTACGCCTTC. Its protein product is CASSQEDSSNYGYAF.

The rearrangement links TRBV5-1 to TRBJ1-4; D ambiguous. CDR3 length: 17 amino acids. CDR1 and CDR2 from the germline V gene are SGHRS and YFSETQ. V lost 4 bases to trimming and J lost 0 bases, with 16 bases between them. CDR3 in DNA: TGCGCCAGCAGCCACCACCCGAGAAGAGCAACTAATGAAAAACTGTTTTTT. It encodes CASSHHPRRATNEKLFF.

This clonotype was found a few times. The chain uses TRBV18 and TRBJ2-7; D ambiguous. V lost 3 bases to trimming and J lost 3 bases, with 9 bases between them. This CDR3 has 13 residues. The germline gives CDR1 KGHSH, CDR2 LQKENI. CDR3 protein: CASSPPGIYEQYF. DNA of the CDR3: TGTGCCAGCTCACCCCCAGGTATCTACGAGCAGTACTTC.

This clonotype was observed a few times. This sequence joins TRBV28 and TRBJ1-3; possible D gene TRBD1, 6 bases. The germline V and J ends were trimmed by 7 bases and 4 bases, with 11 bases remaining between them. Germline loops: CDR1 MDHEN, CDR2 SYDVKM. The CDR3 is 13 residues long. CDR3 in amino acids: CASTSTGGNTIYF. The CDR3 bases are TGTGCCAGCACGAGTACAGGGGGAAACACCATATATTTT.